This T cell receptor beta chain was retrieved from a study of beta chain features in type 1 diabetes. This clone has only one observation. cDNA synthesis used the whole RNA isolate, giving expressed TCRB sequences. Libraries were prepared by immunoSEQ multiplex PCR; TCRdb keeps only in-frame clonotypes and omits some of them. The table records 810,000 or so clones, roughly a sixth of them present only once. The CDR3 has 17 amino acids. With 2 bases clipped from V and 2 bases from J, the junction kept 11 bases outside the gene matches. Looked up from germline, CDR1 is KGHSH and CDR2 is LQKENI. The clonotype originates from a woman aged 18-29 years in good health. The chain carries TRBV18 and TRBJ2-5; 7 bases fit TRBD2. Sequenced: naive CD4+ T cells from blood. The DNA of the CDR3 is TGTGCCAGCTCACCAACGACTAGGGGAGGGCGTCAAGAGACCCAGTACTTC. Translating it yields CASSPTTRGGRQETQYF.